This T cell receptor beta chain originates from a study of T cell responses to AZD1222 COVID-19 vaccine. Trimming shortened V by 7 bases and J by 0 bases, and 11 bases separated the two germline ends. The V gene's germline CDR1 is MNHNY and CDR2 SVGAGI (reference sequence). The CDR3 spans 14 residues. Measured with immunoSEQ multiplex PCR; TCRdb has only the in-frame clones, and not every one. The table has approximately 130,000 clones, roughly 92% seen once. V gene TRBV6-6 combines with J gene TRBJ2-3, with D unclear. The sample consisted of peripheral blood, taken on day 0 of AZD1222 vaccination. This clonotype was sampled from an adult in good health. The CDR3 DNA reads TGTGCCAGCACTTTGGTAGCTAGCACAGATACGCAGTATTTT. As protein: CASTLVASTDTQYF.